This T cell receptor beta chain was captured by sequencing in a study of blood T cell repertoires in COVID-19. Authors' analysis steps: Nucleated cell number was recorded as an estimate derived from reference gene primer amplification. Assay: immunoSEQ multiplex PCR; the TCRdb copy retains only in-frame clones and omits some. For V, J and clone size, that table is used; D and trimming come from the DNA. In the table there are around 170,000 clones, around 83% of which are singletons. Enrolment of Seattle patients took place during active infection, and they were followed longitudinally. The CDR3 runs 15 residues. Per the germline V gene, CDR1 is SEHNR and CDR2 is FQNEAQ (reference sequence). Between the trimmed V and J ends, which lost 6 bases and 0 bases, there was a span of 11 bases.

The sequence came from a woman in her 70s with COVID-19, enrolled during active disease. The V and J genes are TRBV7-9 and TRBJ1-4, with D possibly TRBD1 on 6 matching bases. The sample was peripheral blood. The CDR3 DNA follows: TGTGCCAGCAGTTTACCAGGGGCAACTAATGAAAAACTGTTTTTT. It specifies CASSLPGATNEKLFF. The full variable domain, its missing parts supplied by reference TRBV7-9 and TRBJ1-4, is DTGVSQNPRHKITKRGQNVTFRCDPISEHNRLYWYRQTLGQGPEFLTYFQNEAQLEKSRLLSDRFSAERPKGSFSTLEIQRTEQGDSAMYLCASSLPGATNEKLFFGSGTQLSVL.